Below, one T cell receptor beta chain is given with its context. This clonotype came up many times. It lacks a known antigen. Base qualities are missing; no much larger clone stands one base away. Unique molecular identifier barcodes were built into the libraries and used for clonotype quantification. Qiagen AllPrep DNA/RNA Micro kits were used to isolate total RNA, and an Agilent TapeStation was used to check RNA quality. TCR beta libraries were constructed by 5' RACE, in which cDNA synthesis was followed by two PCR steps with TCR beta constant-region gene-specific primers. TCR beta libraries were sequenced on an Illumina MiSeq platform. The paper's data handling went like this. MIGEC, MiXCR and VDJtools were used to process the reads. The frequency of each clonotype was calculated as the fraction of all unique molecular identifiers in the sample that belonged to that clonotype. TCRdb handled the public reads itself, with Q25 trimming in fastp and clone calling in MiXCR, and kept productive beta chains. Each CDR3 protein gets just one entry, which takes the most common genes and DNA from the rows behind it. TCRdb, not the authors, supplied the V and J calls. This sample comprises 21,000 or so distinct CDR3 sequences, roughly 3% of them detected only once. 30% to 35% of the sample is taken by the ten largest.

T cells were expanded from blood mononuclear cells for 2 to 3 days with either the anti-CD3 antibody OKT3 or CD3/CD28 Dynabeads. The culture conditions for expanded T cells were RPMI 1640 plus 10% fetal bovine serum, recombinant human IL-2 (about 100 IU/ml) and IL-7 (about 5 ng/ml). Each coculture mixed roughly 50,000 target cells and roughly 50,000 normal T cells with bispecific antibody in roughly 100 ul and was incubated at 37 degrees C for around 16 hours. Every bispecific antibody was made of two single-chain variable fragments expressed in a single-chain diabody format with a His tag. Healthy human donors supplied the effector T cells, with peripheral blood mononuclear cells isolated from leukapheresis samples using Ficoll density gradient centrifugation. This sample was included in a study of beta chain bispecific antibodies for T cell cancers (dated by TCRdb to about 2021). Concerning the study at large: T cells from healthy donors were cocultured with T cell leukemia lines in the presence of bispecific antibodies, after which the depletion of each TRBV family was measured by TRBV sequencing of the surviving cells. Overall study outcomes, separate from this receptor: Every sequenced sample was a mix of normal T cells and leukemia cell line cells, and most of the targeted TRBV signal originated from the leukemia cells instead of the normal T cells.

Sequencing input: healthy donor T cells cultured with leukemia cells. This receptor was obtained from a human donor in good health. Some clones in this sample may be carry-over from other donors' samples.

The nucleotide sequence reads as follows: TGTGCCAGCAGTCCCGTCATTGGGGGTCGAGCGAATGAGCAGTTCTTC. It is translated as CASSPVIGGRANEQFF. The receptor chain draws on TRBV12-3 or TRBV12-4 and TRBJ2-1; the D region may be TRBD1 or TRBD2, each matching 5 bases equally. CDR3 length: 16 amino acids, cysteine to phenylalanine. The kept DNA is CDR3 alone, 48 bases in frame from the first base. V is shortened by 5 bases, J by 7 bases, and the region joining them spans 21 bases.